The 7 T cell receptor beta chains below were found in one sample sequenced in a study of metastatic and nonmetastatic thyroid tumors. MiXCR reprocessed the PCR reads for TCRdb. The table has 85,000 to 100,000 clones, approximately 12% seen once. Among the patients, none had received any treatment before thyroid surgery. Sequencing used blood. Receptors originate from a female donor with papillary thyroid cancer or a benign thyroid nodule (not recorded which). Some clones in this sample may be carry-over from other donors' samples.

The chain is built from TRBV9 and TRBJ2-7, with a tentative D call TRBD2 (5 bases). This CDR3 region has 13 residues. Deletions cut 4 bases from V and 1 base from J, with 9 bases between. Per germline, CDR1 SGDLS and CDR2 YYNGEE. The CDR3 bases are TGTGCCAGCAGCCCCGGGGTGTCCTACGAGCAGTACTTC. Protein: CASSPGVSYEQYF.

This clone has a count of ten or more. The gene calls are TRBV12-3 or TRBV12-4 and TRBJ2-7; D perhaps matches TRBD2 (6 bases). V lost 5 bases and J 2 bases, leaving 16 bases between the germline ends. This CDR3 region has 15 residues. As DNA, the CDR3 is TGTGCCAGCAGTCCCTCACCAGCGGGTGCCTACGAGCAGTACTTC. As protein: CASSPSPAGAYEQYF.

Sample share makes this clone medium-sized. This chain uses TRBV6-1 with TRBJ2-7; D is possibly TRBD1 (5 bases). Per the germline V gene, CDR1 is MNHNS and CDR2 is SASEGT. This CDR3 is built from 14 residues. The V end was cut by 5 bases, the J end by 12 bases, with 23 bases between. The CDR3 DNA reads TGTGCCAGCAGTCCCTCAGTAGACAGCCCGAGTGTGTACTTC. It encodes CASSPSVDSPSVYF.

This clone was recorded at least ten times. The rearrangement joins TRBV6-2 or TRBV6-3 to TRBJ2-5; TRBD2 aligns across 12 bases. After removal of 4 bases from V and 1 base from J, the junction contained 7 bases not matched to a gene. CDR1 is MNHEY and CDR2 is SVGEGT in the germline V gene. The CDR3 has 17 residues. Written as DNA, the CDR3 is TGTGCCAGCAGTTCCTCCCCTAGCGGGAGGGGCCAAGAGACCCAGTACTTC. This sequence encodes CASSSSPSGRGQETQYF.

This clone was detected many times. This chain connects TRBV19 to TRBJ2-3; unclear D gene. The germline gives CDR1 LNHDA, CDR2 SQIVND (reference sequence). V lost 4 bases and J lost 3, with 11 bases in between. CDR3 length: 14 residues. CDR3 sequence (DNA): TGTGCCAGTAGTACGACCGGTGGGACAGATACGCAGTATTTT. It yields the protein CASSTTGGTDTQYF.

This clone was detected ten times or more. The gene calls are TRBV10-3 and TRBJ2-3; 10 positions match TRBD2. The CDR3 runs 15 residues. Germline values: CDR1 ENHRY, CDR2 SYGVKD. The J segment lost 7 bases and the V segment lost 1 base, leaving 5 bases of the junction unmatched. The CDR3 here is CAISELVAGGNTQYF. The DNA of the CDR3 is TGTGCCATCAGTGAGTTGGTAGCGGGGGGAAATACGCAGTATTTT.

This clone was observed at least ten times. The V gene is TRBV24-1, the J gene TRBJ2-5, with 7 nucleotides matching TRBD1. CDR3 length: 16 residues. V was clipped by 3 bases and J by 1 base; unmatched bases: 7. The V gene's germline CDR1 is KGHDR and CDR2 SFDVKD. For the CDR3, the DNA is TGTGCCACCAGTGATCCCAGGACAGGAAGCCAAGAGACCCAGTACTTC. This translates into CATSDPRTGSQETQYF.